The sequence of this T cell receptor beta chain was determined in a study of cytomegalovirus exposure and HLA in healthy donors. This CDR3 comprises 13 residues. From germline, CDR1 is SGHDT and CDR2 YYEEEE. On this clone itself: One end of the junction varies from germline; a read error may be responsible.

The protocol was immunoSEQ multiplex PCR, while the TCRdb copy is restricted to in-frame clones and leaves out a portion. The profile shows 150,000 or so clones, more than 75% of them singletons. Sequenced sample: PBMCs. This sequence originates from a woman aged 30 to 39 in good health and CMV-seronegative. The chain uses TRBV5-6 and TRBJ2-7; D is undetermined. CDR3 nucleotides: TGTGCCAGCAGCCCCCGATACTCCTACGGGCAGTACTTC. Translation: CASSPRYSYGQYF.